This T cell receptor beta chain originates from a study of early T cells in non-severe SARS-CoV-2 infection. Study-wide context: With bulk RNA from unsorted whole blood as input, sequencing yielded unpaired chains. Study-wide results and limits: CD4 and private specificities were missed by VDJdb matching, which favored anti-spike CD8 responses.

The CDR3 is made up of 14 amino acids. The germline gives CDR1 SGHVS, CDR2 FQNEAQ. After removal of 5 bases from V and 4 bases from J, the junction contained 4 bases not matched to a gene. Each cDNA molecule carried a unique molecular identifier. TCRdb re-called the 5' RACE reads with MiXCR, one entry per CDR3 protein. The sample gives about 58,000 distinct CDR3 sequences, around 11% of which show up once; roughly 1.2% is in the top ten. For this clonotype: Its cognate antigen is unknown.

The starting material was whole blood, obtained at baseline. This chain uses TRBV7-8 with TRBJ2-3; 9 positions agree with TRBD2. The TCR was taken from an adult who was a healthcare worker with PCR-confirmed SARS-CoV-2 infection or an uninfected control (not recorded which). The donor label of this sample is uncertain. CDR3 nucleotides: TGTGCCAGCAGCCTACTAGCGGGTCCAGATACGCAGTATTTT. Translating gives CASSLLAGPDTQYF.